The clone carrying this T cell receptor beta chain was detected ten times or more. No antigen is known for it. The data belong to a study of tumor-infiltrating lymphocytes in primary liver carcinoma. Whole-study context: The patients comprised men and women between the ages of 30 and 69 years.

Starting material for RNA and DNA co-extraction consisted of about 20-30 mg of unsorted bulk tissue. Whole-study findings and limits: The study found tumor-adjacent and tumor-blood pairs overlapped less than tumor region pairs.

This CDR3 contains 13 residues. V lost 5 bases and J lost 6; bases outside the gene matches: 5. Per the germline V gene, CDR1 is MDHEN and CDR2 is SYDVKM. The authors made TCR beta cDNA from 500 to 600 ng total RNA with a constant-region primer. Each TCR beta library was derived from three nested multiplex PCR rounds that employed slightly modified ARM-PCR. The opening two PCR rounds, 10 cycles each, paired TRBV1-TRBV30 forward primers with a C-beta reverse primer. From the multiplex PCR reads, TCRdb called clonotypes with MiXCR, one entry per CDR3 protein. This sample yields around 120,000 distinct CDR3 sequences, of which around two thirds are seen a single time; roughly a tenth belongs to the top ten.

The gene calls are TRBV28 and TRBJ1-2; TRBD1 agrees at 8 bases. Source material: liver tumor tissue from sampling region 1. Subset specified: tumor region T1, superior pole. This TCR derives from a woman in her sixties with primary liver carcinoma and hepatitis B virus infection. In DNA form, the CDR3 reads TGTGCCAGCAGTCGGACAGGGATTGATGGCTACACCTTC. Its protein product is CASSRTGIDGYTF.